This T cell receptor (beta chain) appears in the sequencing data of a study of T cells after yellow fever vaccination (dated by TCRdb to between 2018 and 2020). Turning to the overall study: The SMART-Seq v4 Ultra Low Input RNA kit was used to prepare libraries from fractions with low cell numbers. To track T-cell clones before and after primary and booster YFV17D yellow fever vaccination, bulk TCR alpha and beta repertoires were sequenced longitudinally. Two healthy male donors made up the cohort, one aged 18 to 30 years and the other aged 30 to 40 years. Bulk PBMC replicates and cell subsets were isolated from blood drawn at multiple timepoints before and after both primary and secondary immunization. Beyond this particular receptor, the publication reports: A small share of clonotypes occurred in both CD4 and CD8 compartments, likely arising from convergent recombination. After the booster, most clones that had expanded after primary vaccination were detected again (nearly 98% of CD4 and around 88% of CD8), suggesting broad maintenance of memory. Because the study included only two donors, the extent to which the findings can be generalized is limited. The secondary T-cell response was weaker than the primary response but faster, peaking on day 5 instead of day 15. Computational filtering was needed because FACS-sorted repertoires could contain abundant contaminating clonotypes from the bulk population.

TCR cDNA was made using 5'RACE template switching, a step that added a universal primer site and unique molecular identifiers. Priming for cDNA synthesis came from both the TCR alpha and TCR beta constant segments. Library amplification used two PCR steps, and the second PCR step added sample barcodes and sequencing adapters. Sequencing of the libraries was done on either Illumina HiSeq 2500 (2x100 bp) or NovaSeq (2x150 bp). The study's processing was this. Reads were demultiplexed and collapsed into UMI consensus sequences with MIGEC, and V(D)J alignment was performed with MiXCR. Vaccine-responding clonotypes were identified with edgeR using replicate PBMC samples, with FDR below 0.01 and a log2 fold change above 5 up to day 15 being required. CD4 or CD8 identity was assigned to each bulk clonotype according to whether the clonotype was present at higher abundance in the sequenced CD4 repertoire or the sequenced CD8 repertoire. TCRdb passed the public sequencing reads through fastp at Q25 and MiXCR, retaining productive beta sequences. Each CDR3 protein gets just one entry, which takes the most common genes and DNA from the rows behind it. The V and J calls come from TCRdb's annotation, not from the publication. The table for this sample lists roughly 120,000 distinct CDR3 sequences; 7.2% of them were counted only once. The leading ten clones occupy approximately 3% of the sample.

This clonotype was seen many times. What this receptor recognizes is not known. No base quality information exists; no much larger clone differs at one position. The intended sense of this specimen's treatment or condition label: live attenuated yellow fever vaccine strain. A standard Ficoll-Paque protocol was used to isolate PBMCs from peripheral blood. Dynabeads CD4 and CD8 positive selection kits were used to isolate the CD4 and CD8 T-cell fractions. RNA was extracted with TriZol from bulk PBMCs, CD4 and CD8 fractions, and dextramer-positive and dextramer-negative fractions. The CDR3 goes from the cysteine to the phenylalanine over 13 residues. CDR3 DNA only is kept here, 39 bases in frame from base 1. At the junction V is shortened by 8 bases and J by 13 bases; bases outside the gene matches: 12.

Rearrangement joined TRBV12-3 or TRBV12-4 to TRBJ2-1, and TRBD1 matches 9 of the central bases. This receptor was obtained from a man aged 18 to 30 who received the YFV17D yellow fever vaccine. The input for sequencing was CD4+ T cells sorted from PBMCs, taken about 41 days after the first yellow fever vaccination. The nucleotide sequence is TGTGCCAGCGAAAACCGGGACAGGGCCCACCAGTTCTTC. This sequence encodes CASENRDRAHQFF.